The sequence of this TCR beta chain was determined in a study of OX40 agonist ivuxolimab in advanced cancers. Sequencing used immunoSEQ multiplex PCR; TCRdb keeps in-frame clones, though not all of them. The table includes tens of thousands of clones, more than 65% detected once. For this clone: The identical CDR3 is also encoded by other nucleotide sequences in the sample.

This sequence originates from an adult with an advanced solid tumor such as melanoma, head and neck, liver or kidney cancer. The material sequenced was CD4+ or CD8+ T cells sorted from blood, taken in a trial of the OX40 agonist ivuxolimab.

The CDR3 DNA follows: TGTGCCAGTAGTATTCAGGTGAACACTGAAGCTTTCTTT. This gives the protein CASSIQVNTEAFF. V and J are TRBV19 and TRBJ1-1; the D is unclear. This CDR3 has 13 residues. Per germline, CDR1 LNHDA and CDR2 SQIVND (reference sequence). Trimming took off 3 bases at V and 0 bases at J, with 5 bases between the two ends.